This TCR beta chain was recorded in a study of T-cell memory formation after mild COVID-19. TCRdb recomputed calls from the 5' RACE reads with MiXCR, one row per CDR3 protein. The table includes just over 350,000 distinct CDR3 sequences, about an eighth detected once. Comments on this clonotype: What it binds is not known.

Study-wide points: Researchers found some responding clones in pre-infection memory, a sign that cross-reactive memory joined.

V was trimmed by 5 bases and J by 2 bases, leaving 5 bases between them. CDR3 size: 12 residues. Germline CDR1 and CDR2: ENHRY and SYGVKD. The sample was PBMCs or a T cell subset sorted from them (not recorded which). The clonotype was recovered from a young man who had mild COVID-19 (a few samples of this study predate the infection). Cell type and time point are not known. V gene TRBV10-3 combines with J gene TRBJ2-3; no firm D call. The CDR3 bases are TGTGCCATCAGTCTTTCCACAGATACGCAGTATTTT. This codes for CAISLSTDTQYF.